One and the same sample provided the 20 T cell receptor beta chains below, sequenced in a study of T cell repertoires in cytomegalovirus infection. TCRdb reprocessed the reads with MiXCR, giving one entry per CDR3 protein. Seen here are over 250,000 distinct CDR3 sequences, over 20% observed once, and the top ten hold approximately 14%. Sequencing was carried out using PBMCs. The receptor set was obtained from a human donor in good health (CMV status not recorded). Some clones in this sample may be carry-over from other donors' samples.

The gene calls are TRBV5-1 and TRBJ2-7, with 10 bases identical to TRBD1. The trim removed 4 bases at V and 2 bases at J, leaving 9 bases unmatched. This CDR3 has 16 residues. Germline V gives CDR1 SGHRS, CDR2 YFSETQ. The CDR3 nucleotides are TGCGCCAGCAGCATTGACAGGGGGCGCAGAACCTACGAGCAGTACTTC. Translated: CASSIDRGRRTYEQYF.

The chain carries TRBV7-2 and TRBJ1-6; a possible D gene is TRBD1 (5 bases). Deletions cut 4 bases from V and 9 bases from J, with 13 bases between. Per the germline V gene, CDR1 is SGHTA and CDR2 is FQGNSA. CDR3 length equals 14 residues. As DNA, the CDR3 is TGTGCCAGCAGCTCTTGGGGCGGGGGTTCACCCCTCCACTTT. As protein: CASSSWGGGSPLHF.

Here the CDR3 reads CASRDEGYNTGELFF. The CDR3 region has the DNA TGTGCCAGCCGAGATGAGGGGTATAACACCGGGGAGCTGTTTTTT. The V and J genes are TRBV27 and TRBJ2-2; D might be TRBD1 or TRBD2, each matching 5 bases. The germline V gene has CDR1 MNHEY and CDR2 SMNVEV (reference sequence). The CDR3 spans 15 residues. Trimming took 8 bases from V and 2 from J, leaving 15 bases between them.

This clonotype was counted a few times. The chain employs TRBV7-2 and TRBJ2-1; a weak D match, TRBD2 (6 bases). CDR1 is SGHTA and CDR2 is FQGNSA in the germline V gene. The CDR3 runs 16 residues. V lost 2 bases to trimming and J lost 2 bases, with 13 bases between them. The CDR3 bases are TGTGCCAGCAGCTTACATGGTAGCGGAACCTACAATGAGCAGTTCTTC. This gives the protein CASSLHGSGTYNEQFF.

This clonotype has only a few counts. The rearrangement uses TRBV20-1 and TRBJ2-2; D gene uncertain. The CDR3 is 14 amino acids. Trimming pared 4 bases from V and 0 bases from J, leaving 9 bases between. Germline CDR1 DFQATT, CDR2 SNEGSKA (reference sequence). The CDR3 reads CSAMTYANTGELFF. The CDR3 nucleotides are TGCAGTGCTATGACATACGCGAACACCGGGGAGCTGTTTTTT.

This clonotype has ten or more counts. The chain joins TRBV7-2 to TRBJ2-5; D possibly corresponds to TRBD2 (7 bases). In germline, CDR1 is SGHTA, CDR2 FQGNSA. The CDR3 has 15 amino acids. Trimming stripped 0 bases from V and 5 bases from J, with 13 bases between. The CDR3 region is CASSLAGGRVETQYF. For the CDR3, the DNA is TGTGCCAGCAGCTTAGCGGGGGGGCGCGTGGAGACCCAGTACTTC. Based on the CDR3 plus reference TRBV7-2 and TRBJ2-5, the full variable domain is GAGVSQSPSNKVTEKGKDVELRCDPISGHTALYWYRQSLGQGLEFLIYFQGNSAPDKSGLPSDRFSAERTGGSVSTLTIQRTQQEDSAVYLCASSLAGGRVETQYFGPGTRLLVL.

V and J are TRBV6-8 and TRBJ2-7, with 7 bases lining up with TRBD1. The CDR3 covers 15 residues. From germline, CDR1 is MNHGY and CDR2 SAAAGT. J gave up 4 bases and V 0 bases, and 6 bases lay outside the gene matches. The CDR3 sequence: CASSYSIQGLYEQYF. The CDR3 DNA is TGTGCCAGCAGTTACTCGATACAGGGGTTGTACGAGCAGTACTTC.

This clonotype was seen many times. DNA of the CDR3: TGTGCCAGCAGTTACTACCGCGGGACACAATACGAGCAGTACGTC. Protein: CASSYYRGTQYEQYV. The V call is TRBV6-2 or TRBV6-3, the J call TRBJ2-7; D is possibly TRBD1 or TRBD2 (6 bases each). The CDR3 length is 15 residues. Germline V CDR1 and CDR2: MNHEY, SVGEGT. V gave up 1 base and J gave up 4 bases, with 14 bases separating them.

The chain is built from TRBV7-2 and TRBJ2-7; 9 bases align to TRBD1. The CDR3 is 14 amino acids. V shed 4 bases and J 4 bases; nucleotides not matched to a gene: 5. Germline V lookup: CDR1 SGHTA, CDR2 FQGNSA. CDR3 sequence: CASSYGQGIYEQYF. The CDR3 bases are TGTGCCAGCAGCTACGGACAGGGGATTTACGAGCAGTACTTC.

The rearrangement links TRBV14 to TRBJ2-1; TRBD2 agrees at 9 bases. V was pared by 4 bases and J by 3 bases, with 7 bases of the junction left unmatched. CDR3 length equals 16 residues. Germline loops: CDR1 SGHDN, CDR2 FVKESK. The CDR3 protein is CASSPFSGSIYNEQFF. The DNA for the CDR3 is TGTGCCAGCAGCCCTTTTAGCGGGAGTATCTACAATGAGCAGTTCTTC.

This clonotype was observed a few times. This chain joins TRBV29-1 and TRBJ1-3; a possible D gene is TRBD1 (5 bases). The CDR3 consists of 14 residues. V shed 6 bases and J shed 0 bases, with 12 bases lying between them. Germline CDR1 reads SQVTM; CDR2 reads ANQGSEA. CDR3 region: CSVRDGSSGNTIYF. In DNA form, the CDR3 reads TGCAGCGTGCGGGACGGGAGCTCTGGAAACACCATATATTTT.

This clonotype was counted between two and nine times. CDR3 DNA: TGTGCCTGGAGTGTAACTCTATACGAGCAGTACTTC. Residues: CAWSVTLYEQYF. The chain has TRBV30 and TRBJ2-7; D remains unclear. Germline V gene data show CDR1 as GTSNPN and CDR2 as SVGIG (reference sequence). The CDR3 loop spans 12 amino acids. V lost 0 bases and J 4 bases, leaving 7 bases between the germline ends.

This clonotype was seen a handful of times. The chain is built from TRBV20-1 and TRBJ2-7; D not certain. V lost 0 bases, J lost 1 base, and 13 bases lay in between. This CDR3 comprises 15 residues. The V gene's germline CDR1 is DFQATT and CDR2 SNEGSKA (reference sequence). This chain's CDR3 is CSARDYGSWSYEQYF. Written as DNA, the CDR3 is TGCAGTGCTAGAGATTACGGCTCTTGGTCCTACGAGCAGTACTTC.

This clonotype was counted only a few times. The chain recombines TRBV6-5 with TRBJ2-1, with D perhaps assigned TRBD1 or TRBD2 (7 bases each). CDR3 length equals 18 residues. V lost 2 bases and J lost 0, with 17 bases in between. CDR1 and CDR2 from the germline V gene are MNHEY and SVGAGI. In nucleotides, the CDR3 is TGTGCCAGCAGTTACCGACAGGGCCGCGGGAGCTCCTACAATGAGCAGTTCTTC. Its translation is CASSYRQGRGSSYNEQFF.

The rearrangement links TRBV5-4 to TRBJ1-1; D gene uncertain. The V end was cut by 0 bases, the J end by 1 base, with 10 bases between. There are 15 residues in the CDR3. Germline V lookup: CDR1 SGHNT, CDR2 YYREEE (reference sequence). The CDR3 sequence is CASSLETNQNTEAFF. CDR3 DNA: TGTGCCAGCAGCTTGGAAACGAACCAGAACACTGAAGCTTTCTTT.

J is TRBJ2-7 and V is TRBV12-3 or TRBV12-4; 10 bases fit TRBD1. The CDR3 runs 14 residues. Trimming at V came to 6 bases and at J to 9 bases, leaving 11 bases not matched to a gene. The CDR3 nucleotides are TGTGCCAGCAGCCGAGGGACAGGGGCCTTGGGGCAGTACTTC. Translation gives CASSRGTGALGQYF.

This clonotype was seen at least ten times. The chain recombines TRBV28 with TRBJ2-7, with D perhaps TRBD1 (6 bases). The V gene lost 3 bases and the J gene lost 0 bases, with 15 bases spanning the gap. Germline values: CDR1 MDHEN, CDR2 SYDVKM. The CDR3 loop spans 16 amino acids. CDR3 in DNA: TGTGCCAGCAGTTTCATTCGGGACACTGTCTCCTACGAGCAGTACTTC. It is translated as CASSFIRDTVSYEQYF.

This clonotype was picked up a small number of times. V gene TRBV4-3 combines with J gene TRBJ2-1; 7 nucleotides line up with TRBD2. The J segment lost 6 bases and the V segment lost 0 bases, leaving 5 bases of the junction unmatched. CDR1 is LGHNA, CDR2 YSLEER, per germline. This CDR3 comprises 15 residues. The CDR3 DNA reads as TGCGCCAGCAGCCAAGATTTTACGGGAGGCAATGAGCAGTTCTTC. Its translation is CASSQDFTGGNEQFF.

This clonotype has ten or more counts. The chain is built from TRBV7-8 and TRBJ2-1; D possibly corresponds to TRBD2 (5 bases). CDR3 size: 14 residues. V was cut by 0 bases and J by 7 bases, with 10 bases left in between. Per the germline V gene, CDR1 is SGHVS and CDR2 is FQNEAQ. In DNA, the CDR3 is TGTGCCAGCAGCTTAGCGGAGGCGGCTAATGAGCAGTTCTTC. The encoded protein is CASSLAEAANEQFF.

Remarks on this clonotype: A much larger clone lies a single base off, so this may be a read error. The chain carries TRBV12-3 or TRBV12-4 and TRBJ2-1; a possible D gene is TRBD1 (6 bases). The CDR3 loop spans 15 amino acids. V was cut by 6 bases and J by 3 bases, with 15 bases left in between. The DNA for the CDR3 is TGTGCCAGCAGGGATACAAGGGGGAACTACAATGAGCAGTTCTTC. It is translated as CASRDTRGNYNEQFF.